These 13 T cell receptor beta chains came from one sample sequenced in a study of T cells in Graves' hyperthyroidism and ophthalmopathy. Amplified TCR beta CDR3 regions derived from RNA transcripts. The study used the HTBI primer set for a first-round RT-PCR of the TCR CDR3. TCRdb itself ran the multiplex PCR reads through MiXCR, one entry per CDR3 protein. The sample lists 300,000 to 500,000 distinct CDR3 sequences; just under 15% were seen once. The sequencing sample was made of blood. These receptors originate from a woman in her 30s with Graves' hyperthyroidism.

This clonotype showed up just a few times. The V and J genes are TRBV7-9 and TRBJ2-1, with 10 positions matching TRBD1. The CDR3 consists of 18 residues. V shed 5 bases, J shed 9 bases, and the junction held 19 bases outside the gene matches. Germline CDR1 SEHNR, CDR2 FQNEAQ (reference sequence). CDR3 loop: CASSPNPRDRGLHSEQFF. Here the CDR3 DNA reads TGTGCCAGCAGCCCCAACCCTCGGGACAGGGGACTACACAGTGAGCAGTTCTTC.

The chain combines TRBV14 with TRBJ2-7; 9 nucleotides match TRBD1. Germline V lookup: CDR1 SGHDN, CDR2 FVKESK. The CDR3 totals 18 residues. Germline trimming cut 4 bases from V and 2 bases from J; bases unmatched to any gene: 15. In nucleotides, the CDR3 is TGTGCCAGCAGCCGACTTAGGACAGGGGAAGGTCGGGCCTACGAGCAGTACTTC. Translation gives CASSRLRTGEGRAYEQYF. The full variable domain, with the rest looked up from reference TRBV14 and TRBJ2-7, is EAGVTQFPSHSVIEKGQTVTLRCDPISGHDNLYWYRRVMGKEIKFLLHFVKESKQDESGMPNNRFLAERTGGTYSTLKVQPAELEDSGVYFCASSRLRTGEGRAYEQYFGPGTRLTVT.

The chain employs TRBV9 and TRBJ2-1; 9 positions match TRBD1. J lost 7 bases, V lost 4 bases, and 9 bases had no gene match. Germline V lookup: CDR1 SGDLS, CDR2 YYNGEE. The CDR3 spans 15 residues. This CDR3 reads CASSSGTGNLNEQFF. The CDR3 DNA sequence: TGTGCCAGCAGCAGCGGGACAGGGAATCTAAATGAGCAGTTCTTC.

This clonotype was observed a handful of times. The chain combines TRBV7-7 with TRBJ2-5; TRBD2 aligns across 13 bases. After removal of 5 bases from V and 1 base from J, the junction contained 4 bases not matched to a gene. This CDR3 region has 16 residues. CDR1 is SSHAT, CDR2 FNYEAQ, per germline (reference sequence). CDR3 coding DNA: TGTGCCAGCAGCCGCGGACTAGCGGGAGCCCAAGAGACCCAGTACTTC. This sequence encodes CASSRGLAGAQETQYF.

This clonotype was counted a few times. The chain uses TRBV10-3 and TRBJ1-5, with TRBD1 matching 7 bases. This CDR3 has 13 amino acids. Germline V lookup: CDR1 ENHRY, CDR2 SYGVKD. Trimming cost V 10 bases and J 5 bases; bases outside gene matches: 8. CDR3 sequence (DNA): TGTGCCACCGCCCAGGGGGTTGATCAGCCCCAGCATTTT. Amino acids: CATAQGVDQPQHF.

This clonotype was counted at least ten times. The chain recombines TRBV9 with TRBJ1-2; no firm D call. The CDR3 is 15 amino acids. Per the germline V gene, CDR1 is SGDLS and CDR2 is YYNGEE. V lost 0 bases and J 5 bases, leaving 14 bases between the germline ends. The DNA of the CDR3 is TGTGCCAGCAGCGTAGATCAAGGGAAACTTTATGGCTACACCTTC. Protein product: CASSVDQGKLYGYTF.

J is TRBJ2-1 and V is TRBV5-6; the D gene could be TRBD1 or TRBD2 (7 bases each). The V gene lost 6 bases and the J gene lost 4 bases, with 20 bases spanning the gap. Germline CDR1 reads SGHDT; CDR2 reads YYEEEE. This CDR3 is built from 16 residues. The CDR3 coding sequence is TGTGCCAGCATCCAGGGGGGAGGGCCAAGTTACAATGAGCAGTTCTTC. This gives the protein CASIQGGGPSYNEQFF.

This clonotype was seen at least ten times. V is TRBV5-1 and J is TRBJ2-1; 7 nucleotides line up with TRBD2. V was clipped by 7 bases and J by 6 bases; unmatched bases: 7. This CDR3 contains 13 residues. Germline V gives CDR1 SGHRS, CDR2 YFSETQ. The chain's CDR3 is CASCSGRGNEQFF. The DNA for the CDR3 is TGCGCCAGCTGTAGCGGGCGTGGCAATGAGCAGTTCTTC.

The chain employs TRBV6-1 and TRBJ1-4; 10 bases align to TRBD1. Germline CDR1 reads MNHNS; CDR2 reads SASEGT. V shed 6 bases and J 7 bases; nucleotides not matched to a gene: 11. CDR3 size: 16 residues. CDR3 DNA: TGTGCCAGCAGAAAGTCTGGGGGACAGGGGCGTGAAAAACTGTTTTTT. As protein: CASRKSGGQGREKLFF.

This clonotype occurred many times. The chain employs TRBV3-1 and TRBJ2-7, with 7 bases matching TRBD2. This CDR3 has 15 residues. V lost 6 bases and J lost 2; bases outside the gene matches: 10. Per the germline V gene, CDR1 is LGHDT and CDR2 is YNNKEL (reference sequence). CDR3 sequence reads: CASSPSSGKAYEQYF. CDR3 DNA sequence: TGTGCCAGCAGTCCAAGCAGCGGGAAAGCCTACGAGCAGTACTTC.

Details on this clonotype: As the CDR3 is not closed by the conserved phenylalanine or tryptophan, this likely results from a read error. The CDR3: CASSVGQGVSGANVLTS. The CDR3 DNA is TGTGCCAGCAGTGTCGGACAGGGTGTCTCTGGGGCCAACGTCCTGACTTCC. This sequence joins TRBV28 and TRBJ2-6; 8 bases are shared with TRBD1. Germline-derived CDR1 and CDR2 are MDHEN and SYDVKM. The V and J ends lost 5 bases and 0 bases, in that order; junction bases with no gene match: 6. This CDR3 is built from 17 residues.

CDR3 DNA: TGTGCCAGCAGCTTAAAAATCAGACTAGCTGACGGCACAGATACGCAGTATTTT. Residues: CASSLKIRLADGTDTQYF. The chain uses TRBV7-3 and TRBJ2-3; 7 nucleotides match TRBD2. The length of the CDR3 is 18 residues. CDR1 and CDR2 (germline): SGHTA, FQGTGA. The trim removed 1 base at V and 1 base at J, leaving 11 bases unmatched.

In its sample, this clonotype was seen a few times. The chain uses TRBV18 and TRBJ2-1; 7 bases are shared with TRBD1. CDR1 KGHSH and CDR2 LQKENI come from the germline V gene. The junction had 0 bases not matched to a gene; V was cut back by 3 bases and J by 4 bases. This CDR3 has 13 amino acids. The CDR3 region is CASSPGQYNEQFF. CDR3 DNA sequence: TGTGCCAGCTCACCGGGACAGTACAATGAGCAGTTCTTC.